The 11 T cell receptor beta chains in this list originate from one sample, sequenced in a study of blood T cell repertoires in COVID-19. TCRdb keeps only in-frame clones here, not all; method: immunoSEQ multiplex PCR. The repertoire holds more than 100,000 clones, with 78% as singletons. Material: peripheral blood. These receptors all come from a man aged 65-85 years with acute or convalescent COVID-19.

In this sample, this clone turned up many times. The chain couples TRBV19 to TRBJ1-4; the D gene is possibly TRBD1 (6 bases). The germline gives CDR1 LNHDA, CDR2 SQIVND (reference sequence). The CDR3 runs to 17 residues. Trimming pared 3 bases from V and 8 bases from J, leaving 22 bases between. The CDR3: CASSIAGRDKRREKLFF. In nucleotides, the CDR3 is TGTGCCAGTAGTATCGCGGGGAGGGACAAACGGCGGGAAAAACTGTTTTTT.

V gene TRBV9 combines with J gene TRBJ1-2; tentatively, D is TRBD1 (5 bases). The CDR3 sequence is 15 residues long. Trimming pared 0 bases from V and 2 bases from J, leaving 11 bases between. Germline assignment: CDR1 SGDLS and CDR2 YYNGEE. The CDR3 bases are TGTGCCAGCAGCGTAGTAACAGGAGCAAACTATGGCTACACCTTC. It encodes CASSVVTGANYGYTF.

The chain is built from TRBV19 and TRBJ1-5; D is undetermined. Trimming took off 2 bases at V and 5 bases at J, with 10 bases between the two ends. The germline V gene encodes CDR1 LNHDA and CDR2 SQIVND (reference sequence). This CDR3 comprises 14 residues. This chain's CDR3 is CASSIRSSDQPQHF. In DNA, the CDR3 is TGTGCCAGTAGTATAAGATCCAGCGATCAGCCCCAGCATTTT.

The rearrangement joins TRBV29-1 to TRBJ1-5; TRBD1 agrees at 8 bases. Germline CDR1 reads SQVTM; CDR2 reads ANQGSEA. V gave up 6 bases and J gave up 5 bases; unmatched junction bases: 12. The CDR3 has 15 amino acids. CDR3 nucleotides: TGCAGCGTCTTGACAGGGGCCCTTGGGGATCAGCCCCAGCATTTT. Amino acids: CSVLTGALGDQPQHF.

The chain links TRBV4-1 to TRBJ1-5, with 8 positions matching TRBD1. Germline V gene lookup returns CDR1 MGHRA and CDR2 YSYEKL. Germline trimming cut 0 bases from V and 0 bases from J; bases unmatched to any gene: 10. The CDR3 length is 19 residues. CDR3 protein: CASSQDRTGSSRSNQPQHF. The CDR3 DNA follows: TGCGCCAGCAGCCAAGATAGGACAGGGTCATCCCGTAGCAATCAGCCCCAGCATTTT.

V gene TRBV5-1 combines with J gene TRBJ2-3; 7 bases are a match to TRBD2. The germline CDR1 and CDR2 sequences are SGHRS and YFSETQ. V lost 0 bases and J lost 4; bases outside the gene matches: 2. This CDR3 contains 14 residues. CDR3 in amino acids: CASSLVAGADTQYF. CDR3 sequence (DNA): TGCGCCAGCAGCTTGGTAGCGGGTGCAGATACGCAGTATTTT.

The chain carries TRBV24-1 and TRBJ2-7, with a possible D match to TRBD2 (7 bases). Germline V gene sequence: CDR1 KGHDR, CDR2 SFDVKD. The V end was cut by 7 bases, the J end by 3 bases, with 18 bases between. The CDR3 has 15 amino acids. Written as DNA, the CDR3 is TGTGCCACCAGCAATACAGGGAGGGGTGGCTACGAGCAGTACTTC. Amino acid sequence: CATSNTGRGGYEQYF.

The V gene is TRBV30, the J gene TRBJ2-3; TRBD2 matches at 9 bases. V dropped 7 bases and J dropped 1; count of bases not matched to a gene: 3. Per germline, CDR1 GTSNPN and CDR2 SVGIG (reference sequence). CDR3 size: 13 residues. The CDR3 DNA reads TGTGCCTCGCGGGGGGGCGGCACAGATACGCAGTATTTT. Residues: CASRGGGTDTQYF.

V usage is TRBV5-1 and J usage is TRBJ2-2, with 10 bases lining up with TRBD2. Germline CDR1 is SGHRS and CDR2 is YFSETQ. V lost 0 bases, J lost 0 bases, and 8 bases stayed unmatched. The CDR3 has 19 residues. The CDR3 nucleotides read TGCGCCAGCAGCTTGGGGTCTAGCGGGGGTTTCGCGAACACCGGGGAGCTGTTTTTT. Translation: CASSLGSSGGFANTGELFF.

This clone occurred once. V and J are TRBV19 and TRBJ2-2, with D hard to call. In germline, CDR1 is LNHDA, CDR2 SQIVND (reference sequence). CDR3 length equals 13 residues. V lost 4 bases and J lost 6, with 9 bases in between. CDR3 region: CASSNRVPGELFF. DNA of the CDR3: TGTGCCAGTAGTAATCGGGTCCCCGGGGAGCTGTTTTTT. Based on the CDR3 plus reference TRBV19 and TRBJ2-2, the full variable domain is DGGITQSPKYLFRKEGQNVTLSCEQNLNHDAMYWYRQDPGQGLRLIYYSQIVNDFQKGDIAEGYSVSREKKESFPLTVTSAQKNPTAFYLCASSNRVPGELFFGEGSRLTVL.

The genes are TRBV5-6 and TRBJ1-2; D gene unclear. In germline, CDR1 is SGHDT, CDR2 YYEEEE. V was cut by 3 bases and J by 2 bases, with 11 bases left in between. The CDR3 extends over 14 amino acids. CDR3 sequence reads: CASSWRQTNYGYTF. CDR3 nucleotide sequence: TGTGCCAGCAGCTGGAGGCAGACCAACTATGGCTACACCTTC. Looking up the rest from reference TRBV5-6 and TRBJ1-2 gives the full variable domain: DAGVTQSPTHLIKTRGQQVTLRCSPKSGHDTVSWYQQALGQGPQFIFQYYEEEERQRGNFPDRFSGHQFPNYSSELNVNALLLGDSALYLCASSWRQTNYGYTFGSGTRLTVV.